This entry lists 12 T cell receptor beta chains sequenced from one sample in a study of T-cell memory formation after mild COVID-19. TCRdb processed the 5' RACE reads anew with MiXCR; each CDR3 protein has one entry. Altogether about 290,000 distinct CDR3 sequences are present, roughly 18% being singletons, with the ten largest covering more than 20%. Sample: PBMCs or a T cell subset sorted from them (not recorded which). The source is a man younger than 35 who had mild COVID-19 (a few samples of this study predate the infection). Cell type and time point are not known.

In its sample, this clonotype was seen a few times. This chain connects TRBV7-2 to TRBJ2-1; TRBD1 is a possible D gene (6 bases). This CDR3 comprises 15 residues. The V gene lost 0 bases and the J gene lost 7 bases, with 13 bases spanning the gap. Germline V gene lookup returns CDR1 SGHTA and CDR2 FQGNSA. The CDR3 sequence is CASSLAYGTGNEQFF. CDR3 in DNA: TGTGCCAGCAGCTTAGCGTACGGTACAGGGAATGAGCAGTTCTTC.

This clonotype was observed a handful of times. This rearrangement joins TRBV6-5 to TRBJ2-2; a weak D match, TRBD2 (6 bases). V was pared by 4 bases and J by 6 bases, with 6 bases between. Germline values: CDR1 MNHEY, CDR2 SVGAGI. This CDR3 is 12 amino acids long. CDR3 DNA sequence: TGTGCCAGCAGTTGGGGGGCCGGGGAGCTGTTTTTT. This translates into CASSWGAGELFF.

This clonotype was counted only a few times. The chain's CDR3 is CASSLDGGARTQYF. Here the CDR3 DNA reads TGTGCCAGCAGCTTAGATGGGGGGGCGCGGACCCAGTACTTC. The genes are TRBV7-2 and TRBJ2-5; maybe TRBD2 (7 bases). The CDR3 sequence is 14 residues long. Germline assignment: CDR1 SGHTA and CDR2 FQGNSA. V lost 1 base, J lost 7 bases, and 13 bases lay in between. Full variable domain (missing parts from reference TRBV7-2 and TRBJ2-5): GAGVSQSPSNKVTEKGKDVELRCDPISGHTALYWYRQSLGQGLEFLIYFQGNSAPDKSGLPSDRFSAERTGGSVSTLTIQRTQQEDSAVYLCASSLDGGARTQYFGPGTRLLVL.

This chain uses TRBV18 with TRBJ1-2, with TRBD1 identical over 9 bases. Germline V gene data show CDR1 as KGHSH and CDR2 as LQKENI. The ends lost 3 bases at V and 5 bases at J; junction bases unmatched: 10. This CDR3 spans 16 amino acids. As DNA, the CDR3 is TGTGCCAGCTCACCGTCCCCCGGGACAGGGATTTATGGCTACACCTTC. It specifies CASSPSPGTGIYGYTF.

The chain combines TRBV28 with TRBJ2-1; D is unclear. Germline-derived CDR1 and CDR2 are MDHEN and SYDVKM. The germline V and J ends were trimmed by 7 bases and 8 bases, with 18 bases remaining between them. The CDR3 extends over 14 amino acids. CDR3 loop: CASKYDNPFYEQFF. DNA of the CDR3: TGTGCCAGCAAATACGACAACCCCTTCTATGAGCAGTTCTTC.

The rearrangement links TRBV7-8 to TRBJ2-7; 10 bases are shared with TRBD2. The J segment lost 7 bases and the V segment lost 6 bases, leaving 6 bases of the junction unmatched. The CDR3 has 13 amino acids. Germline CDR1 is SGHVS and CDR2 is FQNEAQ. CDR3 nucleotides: TGTGCCAGCAGACCTCTAGCGGGGGAAGAGCAGTACGTC. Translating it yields CASRPLAGEEQYV.

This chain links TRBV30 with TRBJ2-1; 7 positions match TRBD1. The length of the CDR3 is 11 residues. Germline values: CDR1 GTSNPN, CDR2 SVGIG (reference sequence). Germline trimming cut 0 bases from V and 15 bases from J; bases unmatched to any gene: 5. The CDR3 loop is CAWSVRQGPFF. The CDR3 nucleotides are TGTGCCTGGAGTGTACGACAGGGCCCGTTCTTC.

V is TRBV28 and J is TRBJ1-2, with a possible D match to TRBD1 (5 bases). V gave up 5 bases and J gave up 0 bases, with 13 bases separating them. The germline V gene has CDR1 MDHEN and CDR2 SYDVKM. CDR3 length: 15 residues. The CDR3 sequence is CASSVGGGPNYGYTF. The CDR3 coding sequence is TGTGCCAGCAGTGTTGGGGGTGGCCCTAACTATGGCTACACCTTC.

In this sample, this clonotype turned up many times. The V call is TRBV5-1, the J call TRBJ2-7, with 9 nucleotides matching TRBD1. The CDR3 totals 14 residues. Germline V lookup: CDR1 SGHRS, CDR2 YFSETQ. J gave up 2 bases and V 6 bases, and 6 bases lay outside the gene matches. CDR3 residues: CASIPGTGPYEQYF. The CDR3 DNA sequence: TGCGCCAGCATCCCCGGGACAGGGCCCTACGAGCAGTACTTC.

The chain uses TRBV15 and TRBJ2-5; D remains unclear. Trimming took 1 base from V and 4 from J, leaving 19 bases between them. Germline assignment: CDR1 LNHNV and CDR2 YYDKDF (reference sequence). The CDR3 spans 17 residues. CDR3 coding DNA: TGTGCCACCAGCAGAGGGGGTGGGCGGCCAAAGGGAGAGACCCAGTACTTC. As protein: CATSRGGGRPKGETQYF.

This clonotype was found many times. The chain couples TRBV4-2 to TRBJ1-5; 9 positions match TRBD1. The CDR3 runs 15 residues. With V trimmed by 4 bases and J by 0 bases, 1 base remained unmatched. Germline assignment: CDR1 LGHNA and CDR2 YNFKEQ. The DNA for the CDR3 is TGTGCCAGCAGCCCGGACAGGGGTAGCAATCAGCCCCAGCATTTT. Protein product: CASSPDRGSNQPQHF.

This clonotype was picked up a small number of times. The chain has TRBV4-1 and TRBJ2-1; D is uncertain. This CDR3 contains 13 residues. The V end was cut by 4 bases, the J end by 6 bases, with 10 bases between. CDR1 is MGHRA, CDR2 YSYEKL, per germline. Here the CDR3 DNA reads TGCGCCAGCAGCCCCCGAGTCAGCAATGAGCAGTTCTTC. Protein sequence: CASSPRVSNEQFF.